This entry features one T cell receptor (beta chain) sequence. The CDR3 runs to 14 residues. The germline CDR1 and CDR2 sequences are SGHDT and YYEEEE. Trimming cost V 1 base and J 7 bases; bases outside gene matches: 7. Time point defined: blood at routine non-recurrence follow-up after resection. Researchers sequenced whole RNA taken from tumor, nontumor lung or frozen PBMC without sorting. The data are from a study of spatial heterogeneity in lung cancer. From the 5' RACE reads, TCRdb called clonotypes with MiXCR, one entry per CDR3 protein. Here the sample spans about 120,000 distinct CDR3 sequences, more than 9% being singletons.

V is TRBV5-6 and J is TRBJ1-2; 7 nucleotides line up with TRBD1. Sample: PBMCs, taken at follow-up. This receptor was identified in a male donor with early-stage non-small cell lung cancer. The CDR3 region is CASSLIGDRAGYTF. The DNA for the CDR3 is TGTGCCAGCAGCTTGATTGGGGACAGAGCTGGCTACACCTTC.